The sequence of this TCR beta chain was determined in a study of T cells in Graves' hyperthyroidism and ophthalmopathy. Study-wide context: Initial diagnosis, before any treatment, was when peripheral blood was collected. Findings of the study overall: A model built on 13 V-J features separated ophthalmopathy from stable hyperthyroidism.

CDR1 is SGHAT, CDR2 FQNNGV, per germline. CDR3 length: 17 amino acids. V dropped 3 bases and J dropped 5; count of bases not matched to a gene: 10. This clonotype has a count of ten or more. Its antigen is unidentified. Researchers took RNA transcripts and amplified the TCR beta CDR3 regions from them. With the HTBI primer set, the TCR CDR3 went through a first round of RT-PCR. Each CDR3 protein is one row after TCRdb ran MiXCR on the multiplex PCR reads. This sample has more than 500,000 distinct CDR3 sequences, with 12% to 15% found just once. Sequencing input: blood. The receptor was derived from a woman aged 40-49 years with Graves' hyperthyroidism. The chain employs TRBV11-2 and TRBJ2-5; TRBD2 agrees at 12 bases. The CDR3: CASSLLAGGAGGETQYF. The CDR3 bases are TGTGCCAGCAGCTTGCTAGCGGGAGGGGCCGGCGGGGAGACCCAGTACTTC.